The subject of this entry is one TCR beta chain. Its antigen is not known. These data originate in a study of regulatory T cells in long-lasting Graves disease. The study's findings and limits: New patients shared fewer public clonotypes (roughly 1,000) than persistent patients did (around 2,900). Newly diagnosed Graves' patients had higher TCR diversity than persistent ones.

In germline, CDR1 is SGHRS, CDR2 YFSETQ. V was clipped by 2 bases and J by 2 bases, with 14 bases between them. The CDR3 extends over 15 amino acids. Described time point: persistent/refractory GD, antithyroid drugs over 5 years with positive TRAb. PBMC RNA served as the TCR library source. Arm-PCR of CDR3 regions and iRepertoire HTBI primers were the basis on which TCR beta libraries were built. One entry per CDR3 protein results from TCRdb running MiXCR on the multiplex PCR reads. The sample lists some 330,000 distinct CDR3 sequences, roughly 25% occurring once. The specimen comprised peripheral blood mononuclear cells (PBMCs), sampled when the disease was refractory, from a patient treated with antithyroid drugs. The TCR was taken from a woman aged 40 to 49 with Graves disease. V and J are TRBV5-1 and TRBJ2-7; perhaps TRBD1 as D (8 bases). As DNA, the CDR3 is TGCGCCAGCAGCTTCCTACAGGGGGGGGCCTACGAGCAGTACTTC. Its translation is CASSFLQGGAYEQYF.